Listed below are T cell receptor beta chains from one sample, sequenced in a study of blood T cells in healthy people across ages. A single record per CDR3 protein comes from TCRdb applying MiXCR to the 5' RACE reads. Of some 710,000 distinct CDR3 sequences in the sample, about a fifth were seen once. The sequenced sample was blood. These receptors were obtained from a man between 70 and 80 years old in good health. Both conserved end residues are part of each CDR3. The D gene is left open where the match is weak. Only some rows state a clone size, as once, few, many or a class for expanded clones.

D: .
size: few
V: TRBV28
J: TRBJ1-1
DNA: TGTGCCAGCAAGACGGGACTGATAAACACTGAAGCTTTCTTT
CDR3: CASKTGLINTEAFF

D: TRBD1
size: few
V: TRBV7-2
J: TRBJ1-5
DNA: TGTGCCAGCAGCCTAGACAGGGGGCAGCCCCAGCATTTT
CDR3: CASSLDRGQPQHF

D: .
size: .
V: TRBV10-3
J: TRBJ1-2
DNA: TGTGCCATCGGGGACTTCTATGGCTACACCTTC
CDR3: CAIGDFYGYTF

D: .
size: .
V: TRBV7-9
J: TRBJ1-4
DNA: TGTGCCAGCAGCACTTGGACGACGGGAGGTGAAAAACTGTTTTTT
CDR3: CASSTWTTGGEKLFF

D: .
size: .
V: TRBV3-1
J: TRBJ1-2
DNA: TGTGCCAGCAGCCAAGATCGGGCAGGGAGTCGTGGCTACACCTTC
CDR3: CASSQDRAGSRGYTF

D: .
size: many
V: TRBV7-2
J: TRBJ2-3
DNA: TGTGCCAGCACCTCGCTCGGACTACACACAGATACGCAGTATTTT
CDR3: CASTSLGLHTDTQYF

D: .
size: few
V: TRBV2
J: TRBJ2-1
DNA: TGTGCCAGCAGCCGGGGGCCCTCCTACAATGAGCAGTTCTTC
CDR3: CASSRGPSYNEQFF

D: .
size: .
V: TRBV3-1
J: TRBJ2-4
DNA: TGTGCCAGCAGCCGGCGGGAACTAGCCAAAAACATTCAGTACTTC
CDR3: CASSRRELAKNIQYF

D: .
size: once
V: TRBV12-3/TRBV12-4
J: TRBJ1-2
DNA: TGTGCCAGCAGTCGGGACGGTCAAACCTATGGCTACACCTTC
CDR3: CASSRDGQTYGYTF

D: .
size: few
V: TRBV7-6
J: TRBJ2-5
DNA: TGTGCCAGCAGTCTCTTAGGGGACCTTAAAGTAGGGACCCAGTACTTC
CDR3: CASSLLGDLKVGTQYF

D: .
size: .
V: TRBV12-3/TRBV12-4
J: TRBJ2-1
DNA: TGTGCCAGCAGTTCGGTGACTAACAGGGACAATGACCAGTTCTTC
CDR3: CASSSVTNRDNDQFF

D: .
size: .
V: TRBV20-1
J: TRBJ2-1
DNA: TGCAGTGCCGGGGACTCCCTAGTGGATGAGCAGTTCTTC
CDR3: CSAGDSLVDEQFF

D: .
size: .
V: TRBV7-9
J: TRBJ1-2
DNA: TGTGCCAGCAGCTTAGGGTTTCAGGATAACTATGGCTACACCTTC
CDR3: CASSLGFQDNYGYTF

D: .
size: many
V: TRBV7-2
J: TRBJ1-4
DNA: TGTGCCAGCAGCTTAGAGTGGTTTACAGGGAGACTGTTTTTT
CDR3: CASSLEWFTGRLFF

D: .
size: .
V: TRBV12-3/TRBV12-4
J: TRBJ2-3
DNA: TGTGCCAGCAGTCCCAGATCTAGCGCAGATGCGCAGTATTTT
CDR3: CASSPRSSADAQYF

D: TRBD1
size: .
V: TRBV7-9
J: TRBJ1-5
DNA: TGTGCCAGCACCATAGGGGACAGCGCAAGTCAGCCCCAGCATTTT
CDR3: CASTIGDSASQPQHF

D: .
size: few
V: TRBV5-1
J: TRBJ2-3
DNA: TGCGCCAGCAGCTTGGATCCAGGGGTCAGCACAGATACGCAGTATTTT
CDR3: CASSLDPGVSTDTQYF

D: TRBD2
size: .
V: TRBV7-6
J: TRBJ2-1
DNA: TGTGCCAGCAGCTCGCATATAGCGGGGGTTTACAATGAGCAGTTCTTC
CDR3: CASSSHIAGVYNEQFF

D: TRBD1
size: .
V: TRBV4-1
J: TRBJ1-2
DNA: TGCGCCAGCAGCCAAGGGGCCGCTAGAGGGGGCCAAGGCTATGGCTACACCTTC
CDR3: CASSQGAARGGQGYGYTF

D: TRBD1
size: .
V: TRBV10-3
J: TRBJ1-5
DNA: TGTGCCACGAGCGGGACAGGGGGTAGGAGCAATCAGCCCCAGCATTTT
CDR3: CATSGTGGRSNQPQHF

D: .
size: .
V: TRBV7-6
J: TRBJ1-2
DNA: TGTGCCAGCAGCCGTGGACCGGAACAAAACTATGGCTACACCTTC
CDR3: CASSRGPEQNYGYTF

D: .
size: .
V: TRBV9
J: TRBJ2-2
DNA: TGTGCCAGCAGGCCTCCAGGGCGCGCGAACACCGGGGAGCTGTTTTTT
CDR3: CASRPPGRANTGELFF

D: .
size: .
V: TRBV6-5
J: TRBJ2-7
DNA: TGTGCCAGCACACCGGTAAAAGGATCCTACGAGCAGTACTTC
CDR3: CASTPVKGSYEQYF

D: .
size: .
V: TRBV18
J: TRBJ2-7
DNA: TGTGCCAGCTCACCCTACGAAGCAGGGACCTACGAGCAGTACTTC
CDR3: CASSPYEAGTYEQYF

D: .
size: .
V: TRBV28
J: TRBJ1-5
DNA: TGTGCCAGCCTAAGGCGGGGCAATCAGCCCCAGCATTTT
CDR3: CASLRRGNQPQHF

D: TRBD1
size: .
V: TRBV20-1
J: TRBJ2-4
DNA: TGCAGTGCGGAGAGGGACAGTTTAAACATTCAGTACTTC
CDR3: CSAERDSLNIQYF

D: TRBD2
size: .
V: TRBV25-1
J: TRBJ2-5
DNA: TGTGCCAGCAGTGAAAGTAATAGCGGGGGACAGTACTTC
CDR3: CASSESNSGGQYF

D: .
size: few
V: TRBV7-9
J: TRBJ2-2
DNA: TGTGCCAGCAGCTCGTTCAGAGGATCGAACACCGGGGAGCTGTTTTTT
CDR3: CASSSFRGSNTGELFF

D: .
size: .
V: TRBV9
J: TRBJ2-1
DNA: TGTGCCAGCAGCGTAGGATGGGGTGACAGATTGGGCAATGAGCAGTTCTTC
CDR3: CASSVGWGDRLGNEQFF

D: .
size: .
V: TRBV3-1
J: TRBJ2-1
DNA: TGTGCCAGCAGCCATCGATCGATCTACAATGAGCAGTTCTTC
CDR3: CASSHRSIYNEQFF

D: .
size: .
V: TRBV10-3
J: TRBJ1-5
DNA: TGTGCCATCAGTGAGCAACATAGCAATCAGCCCCAGCATTTT
CDR3: CAISEQHSNQPQHF

D: .
size: few
V: TRBV29-1
J: TRBJ2-3
DNA: TGCAGCGTTGAAGATGGGGGAACAGATACGCAGTATTTT
CDR3: CSVEDGGTDTQYF

D: .
size: few
V: TRBV29-1
J: TRBJ2-5
DNA: TGCAGCGTTGAAGAAAGGAGGGGAATACAAGAGACCCAGTACTTC
CDR3: CSVEERRGIQETQYF

D: TRBD2
size: few
V: TRBV12-3/TRBV12-4
J: TRBJ2-2
DNA: TGTGCCAGCAGTTTACCACTAGCGGGGAACACCGGGGAGCTGTTTTTT
CDR3: CASSLPLAGNTGELFF

D: .
size: .
V: TRBV12-3/TRBV12-4
J: TRBJ2-5
DNA: TGTGCCAGCAGTTCCCTGGTAGAAGAGACCCAGTACTTC
CDR3: CASSSLVEETQYF

D: TRBD2
size: few
V: TRBV9
J: TRBJ2-1
DNA: TGTGCCAGCAGCCAACTAGCGGGAAGGGTCAATGAGCAGTTCTTC
CDR3: CASSQLAGRVNEQFF

D: .
size: .
V: TRBV20-1
J: TRBJ1-1
DNA: TGCAGTGCCAAGCAAGCACAGGGTGCCACTGAAGCTTTCTTT
CDR3: CSAKQAQGATEAFF

D: .
size: many
V: TRBV6-5
J: TRBJ2-1
DNA: TGTGCCAGCAGTTACTCCGGGGGATCCTACAATGAGCAGTTCTTC
CDR3: CASSYSGGSYNEQFF

D: .
size: .
V: TRBV7-9
J: TRBJ2-7
DNA: TGTGCCAGCAGCTTAACAGGGGACTACTCCTACGAGCAGTACTTC
CDR3: CASSLTGDYSYEQYF

D: .
size: few
V: TRBV28
J: TRBJ1-2
DNA: TGTGCCAGCAGGGGGGGAGGAGCATATGGCTACACCTTC
CDR3: CASRGGGAYGYTF

D: TRBD2
size: many
V: TRBV29-1
J: TRBJ2-1
DNA: TGCAGCGCAGGACTAGCGGTCTACAATGAGCAGTTCTTC
CDR3: CSAGLAVYNEQFF

D: TRBD2
size: .
V: TRBV6-5
J: TRBJ2-4
DNA: TGTGCCAGCAGTTACGGGAGGGAGGGAGGAAACATTCAGTACTTC
CDR3: CASSYGREGGNIQYF

D: .
size: .
V: TRBV6-5
J: TRBJ1-1
DNA: TGTGCCATCCGATCTGGGGGGGGCACTGAAGCTTTCTTT
CDR3: CAIRSGGGTEAFF

D: .
size: few
V: TRBV20-1
J: TRBJ1-2
DNA: TGCAGTCCTAAAAAGGGAAACCTCTATGGCTACACCTTC
CDR3: CSPKKGNLYGYTF

D: .
size: few
V: TRBV12-3/TRBV12-4
J: TRBJ2-3
DNA: TGTGCCAGCAGTCCCCCGGTCGGTACGCAGTATTTT
CDR3: CASSPPVGTQYF

D: TRBD1
size: .
V: TRBV5-1
J: TRBJ2-2
DNA: TGCGCCAGCAGCGCAGGGACAGTCACCGGGGAGCTGTTTTTT
CDR3: CASSAGTVTGELFF

D: TRBD2
size: .
V: TRBV6-2/TRBV6-3
J: TRBJ2-5
DNA: TGTGCCAGCAGACCCCCACTAGCGGGAGGCGTTTTAGAGACCCAGTACTTC
CDR3: CASRPPLAGGVLETQYF

D: TRBD1
size: few
V: TRBV25-1
J: TRBJ1-4
DNA: TGTGCCAGCAGTGCCGGGGACAGGCGAACTAATGAAAAACTGTTTTTT
CDR3: CASSAGDRRTNEKLFF

D: .
size: .
V: TRBV7-2
J: TRBJ1-2
DNA: TGTGCCAGCAGCTTATTTGGGGGGCCCTTC
CDR3: CASSLFGGPF

D: TRBD2
size: .
V: TRBV27
J: TRBJ2-2
DNA: TGTGCCAGCAGTCCCGGACTAGCGGGAGAGGGTGGCGGGGAGCTGTTTTTT
CDR3: CASSPGLAGEGGGELFF

D: TRBD1
size: .
V: TRBV7-2
J: TRBJ1-4
DNA: TGTGCCAGCAGCCCAAGGGTAGGGGGCGCGATAGGAAAACTGTTTTTT
CDR3: CASSPRVGGAIGKLFF

D: TRBD1
size: many
V: TRBV20-1
J: TRBJ1-1
DNA: TGCAGTGCTAGAGATGGACATCAGGGGGCCGGGACTGAAGCTTTCTTT
CDR3: CSARDGHQGAGTEAFF

D: .
size: .
V: TRBV27
J: TRBJ2-7
DNA: TGTGCCAGCAGTTTACTCAACCGGGCCTACGAGCAGTACTTC
CDR3: CASSLLNRAYEQYF

D: TRBD2
size: .
V: TRBV4-3
J: TRBJ2-1
DNA: TGCGCCAGCAGCCAAGATCCGGGACTAGCGGGAGGCCTGCGGTTCTTC
CDR3: CASSQDPGLAGGLRFF

D: TRBD1
size: .
V: TRBV10-3
J: TRBJ2-1
DNA: TGTGCCATCAGTGAGACAGGGGGCTACAATGAGCAGTTCTTC
CDR3: CAISETGGYNEQFF

D: TRBD1
size: few
V: TRBV9
J: TRBJ1-2
DNA: TGTGCCAGCAGCTTTCAGTCACAGGGGGCTGGCTATGGCTACACCTTC
CDR3: CASSFQSQGAGYGYTF

D: .
size: few
V: TRBV5-1
J: TRBJ2-1
DNA: TGCGCCAGCAGCTCCTTACTCAATGAGCAGTTCTTC
CDR3: CASSSLLNEQFF

D: .
size: .
V: TRBV12-5
J: TRBJ1-2
DNA: TGTGCTAGTGGTTTTTATTCCGGGGGCGAGAGGGGCTACACCTTC
CDR3: CASGFYSGGERGYTF

D: TRBD1
size: .
V: TRBV20-1
J: TRBJ2-7
DNA: TGCAGTGCTAGAACCGCAACCGGGACAGGGATCGAGCAGTACTTC
CDR3: CSARTATGTGIEQYF